The following is a T cell receptor (beta chain) sequence with its context. Its antigen is undetermined. The source of the sample is a study of shared clonotypes between healthy human individuals. Study background: Each donor contributed plates that comprised three CD4 naive, three CD4 memory, two CD8 naive and one CD8 memory. Study results and limitations: A handful of donors held about 4.6% of naive CD4 clonotypes in common.

Healthy and HIV-negative, the adult donors had no recent acute infections or vaccinations. The DNA input per sorted-subset replicate PCR was approximately 210 ng, corresponding to some 33,000 T cell genomes. The repertoire was sequenced with immunoSEQ multiplex PCR; TCRdb's copy has only in-frame clones and lacks some. There are a few million clones in the sample; over 90% occur only once, and 0.3% to 0.4% lies in the top ten. Trimming shortened V by 10 bases and J by 1 base, and 11 bases separated the two germline ends. Per the germline V gene, CDR1 is MNHEY and CDR2 is SVGAGI. The CDR3 spans 13 residues.

The sequence came from a man between 18 and 35 years old in good health. Some clones in this sample may be carry-over from other donors' samples. The sequenced sample consisted of naive CD4+ T cells from PBMCs. The subset was: CD45RA+ positively selected. The chain employs TRBV6-5 and TRBJ2-4; weak D call: TRBD2 (6 bases). CDR3 bases: TGTGCCACCGGGGGAGATGCCAAAAACATTCAGTACTTC. Its translation is CATGGDAKNIQYF.